The clone carrying this T cell receptor (beta chain) was counted between two and nine times. Its antigen remains unidentified. The source of the sample is a study of T-cell memory formation after mild COVID-19. Study as a whole: Largely, the TCR clusters proved donor specific. Study results and caveats: The CD4+ clones that contracted clustered mainly within CM and EM, and the CD8+ clones concentrated in EMRA. Whereas later expanders leaned CD4+, clones contracting day 15 to 85 showed a balanced CD4/CD8 makeup.

CDR3 size: 15 residues. The germline V and J ends were trimmed by 4 bases and 2 bases, with 16 bases remaining between them. From germline, CDR1 is SGHKS and CDR2 YYEKEE (reference sequence). TCRdb redid the calling of the 5' RACE reads with MiXCR, one entry per CDR3 protein. The repertoire includes 84,000 or so distinct CDR3 sequences, around 14% of them detected once, and about 33% sits in the top ten. The sequenced sample was PBMCs or a T cell subset sorted from them (not recorded which). The TCR sequence derives from an adult woman who had mild COVID-19 (a few samples of this study predate the infection). Cell type and time point are not known. This rearrangement joins TRBV5-5 to TRBJ2-7; D possibly corresponds to TRBD1 (5 bases). CDR3 bases: TGTGCCAGCAGCCTCCCGACAGTGTATACCTACGAGCAGTACTTC. Protein: CASSLPTVYTYEQYF.